This T cell receptor (beta chain) was sequenced during a study of CD4 and CD8 cells across lung adenocarcinoma regions. Localized lung adenocarcinoma, a non-small cell lung cancer, affected the donors. The germline CDR1 and CDR2 sequences are MNHEY and SVGAGI. Trimming at V came to 4 bases and at J to 4 bases, leaving 7 bases not matched to a gene. The CDR3 length is 15 residues. This clonotype is categorized as medium-sized. Each CDR3 protein gets one entry after TCRdb re-called the PCR reads with MiXCR. The sample has around 8,000 distinct CDR3 sequences; roughly 45% are singletons. The receptor comes from a female donor with lung adenocarcinoma. The CD4 and CD8 labels of this study may be unreliable. The rearrangement joins TRBV6-5 to TRBJ2-7, with TRBD2 identical over 10 bases. Sequencing was carried out using CD4+ T cells from the margin of a lung tumor. CDR3 residues: CASSLTSGNYYEQYF. CDR3 coding DNA: TGTGCCAGCAGTTTAACTAGCGGGAACTATTACGAGCAGTACTTC.